This TCR beta chain came from a study of a mutant IDH1 vaccine in newly diagnosed glioma. The protocol was immunoSEQ multiplex PCR, while the TCRdb copy is restricted to in-frame clones and leaves out a portion. The data hold about 120,000 clones, with 90% observed a single time. Time point noted: week 11, during vaccination. Every vaccination contained 300 ug of the mutant IDH1 20-mer peptide and was paired with topical imiquimod. Trimming took 3 bases from V and 6 from J; bases not matched to a gene: 6. Germline assignment: CDR1 KGHSH and CDR2 LQKENI. This CDR3 region has 16 residues. Whole-study results and caveats: Pseudoprogression looked unconnected to shifts in top peripheral T cell clonotypes.

A remark on this clone: Its specificity is not known.

This specimen was PBMCs, taken from a glioma patient whose treatment included an IDH1 peptide vaccine. The genes are TRBV18 and TRBJ2-1, with TRBD2 matching 12 bases. This receptor was taken from a woman in her 50s with glioma. CDR3 loop: CASSPRLAGDLNEQFF. In nucleotides, the CDR3 is TGTGCCAGCTCACCCCGACTAGCGGGGGACCTCAATGAGCAGTTCTTC.